The source of this T cell receptor beta chain is a study of long-term antiretroviral therapy in people with HIV. Run at survey level, the immunoSEQ assay was version v3.0. TCRdb keeps only in-frame clones here, not all; method: immunoSEQ multiplex PCR. The table records some 29,000 clones, around 97% of them present only once. The sequences come from unsorted PBMCs, collected 7.6 years after starting antiretroviral therapy. The receptor was derived from a man younger than 45 with HIV.

DNA for the CDR3: TGTGCCAGCAGTCTCGCCGGGACTAGTTTTCACAATGAGCAGTTCTTC. This translates into CASSLAGTSFHNEQFF. V is TRBV27 and J is TRBJ2-1; 8 bases are shared with TRBD2. Trimming cost V 5 bases and J 5 bases; bases outside gene matches: 11. The CDR3 has 16 residues. The germline V gene encodes CDR1 MNHEY and CDR2 SMNVEV (reference sequence).